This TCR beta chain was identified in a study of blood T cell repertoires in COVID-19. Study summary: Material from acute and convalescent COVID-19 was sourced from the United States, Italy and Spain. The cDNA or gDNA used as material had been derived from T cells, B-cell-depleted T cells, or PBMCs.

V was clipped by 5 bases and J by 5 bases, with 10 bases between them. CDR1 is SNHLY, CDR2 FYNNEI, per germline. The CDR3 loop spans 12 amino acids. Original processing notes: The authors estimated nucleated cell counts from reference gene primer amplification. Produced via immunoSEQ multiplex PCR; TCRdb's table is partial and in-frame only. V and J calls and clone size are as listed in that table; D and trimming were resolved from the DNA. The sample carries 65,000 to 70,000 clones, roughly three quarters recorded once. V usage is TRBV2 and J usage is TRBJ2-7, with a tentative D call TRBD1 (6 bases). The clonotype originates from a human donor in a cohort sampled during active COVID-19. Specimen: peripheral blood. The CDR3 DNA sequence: TGTGCCAGCAGTCTCGACAGGAACGAGCAGTACTTC. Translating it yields CASSLDRNEQYF. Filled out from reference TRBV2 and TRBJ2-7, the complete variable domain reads EPEVTQTPSHQVTQMGQEVILRCVPISNHLYFYWYRQILGQKVEFLVSFYNNEISEKSEIFDDQFSVERPDGSNFTLKIRSTKLEDSAMYFCASSLDRNEQYFGPGTRLTVT.